The next 10 T cell receptor beta chains were all read from a single sample in a study of shared clonotypes between healthy human individuals. TCRdb's copy holds only in-frame clones and misses some; the assay was immunoSEQ multiplex PCR. The sample has about 820,000 clones, 80% to 95% seen once. CD45RO-negative cells were positively selected for CCR7, leaving out terminally differentiated effector memory CD45RA+ cells. Sequencing used naive CD8+ T cells sorted from blood. The receptors were sampled from a man aged 25 to 45 in good health.

The chain uses TRBV9 and TRBJ2-3; D may be TRBD1 (5 bases). Trimming pared 3 bases from V and 5 bases from J, leaving 10 bases between. The CDR3 loop spans 13 amino acids. Germline V gene data show CDR1 as SGDLS and CDR2 as YYNGEE. CDR3: CASSAQGLDTQYF. As DNA, the CDR3 is TGTGCCAGCAGCGCTCAGGGTTTAGATACGCAGTATTTT.

This clone was counted only a few times. The chain employs TRBV23-1 and TRBJ1-1; 7 bases map to TRBD1. TRBV23-1 is an open reading frame, and its role is uncertain. V lost 4 bases and J lost 5; bases outside the gene matches: 4. The CDR3 sequence is 13 residues long. DNA for the CDR3: TGCGCCAGCAGTCTCTACAGGGGTACTGAAGCTTTCTTT. Translating gives CASSLYRGTEAFF.

V and J are TRBV29-1 and TRBJ2-3; 13 bases line up with TRBD2. V gave up 8 bases and J gave up 5 bases; unmatched junction bases: 7. There are 14 residues in the CDR3. CDR1 and CDR2 from the germline V gene are SQVTM and ANQGSEA. CDR3 nucleotides: TGCAGCATTGGACTAGCGGGAGACCTAGATACGCAGTATTTT. Amino acids: CSIGLAGDLDTQYF.

This rearrangement joins TRBV7-9 to TRBJ2-6; the D gene is possibly TRBD2 (7 bases). Germline V gene data show CDR1 as SEHNR and CDR2 as FQNEAQ (reference sequence). This CDR3 spans 15 amino acids. With 1 base removed from V and 12 bases from J, the gap between germline ends came to 16 bases. CDR3 nucleotide sequence: TGTGCCAGCAGCTTAGATTTCGGGGGGCCCCTCGTCCTGACTTTC. The encoded protein is CASSLDFGGPLVLTF.

This clone was observed a single time. The rearrangement links TRBV27 to TRBJ1-4, with 8 positions matching TRBD1. J was trimmed by 10 bases and V by 3 bases; bases with no gene match: 7. The CDR3 has 14 residues. Per the germline V gene, CDR1 is MNHEY and CDR2 is SMNVEV (reference sequence). The CDR3 sequence is CASSFDRGKGKLFF. In DNA, the CDR3 is TGTGCCAGCAGTTTCGACAGGGGTAAAGGAAAACTGTTTTTT.

The V gene is TRBV28, the J gene TRBJ2-6; D is possibly TRBD1 (5 bases). CDR1 MDHEN and CDR2 SYDVKM come from the germline V gene. The CDR3 consists of 19 residues. V was trimmed by 6 bases and J by 2 bases, leaving 23 bases between them. The CDR3 bases are TGTGCCAGCAGGAAGACCCAGGGCGTATCTCGGGCTGGGGCCAACGTCCTGACTTTC. As protein: CASRKTQGVSRAGANVLTF.

The chain combines TRBV9 with TRBJ1-2; D not resolved. This CDR3 contains 12 residues. The ends were cut back, 0 bases at V and 6 bases at J, with 6 bases in the middle. Germline V CDR1 and CDR2: SGDLS, YYNGEE. The CDR3 nucleotides are TGTGCCAGCAGCGTAGTGGTGGATGGCTACACCTTC. Its translation is CASSVVVDGYTF.

The sample holds one count of this clone. The chain uses TRBV6-6 and TRBJ1-2; D unclear. Germline assignment: CDR1 MNHNY and CDR2 SVGAGI (reference sequence). The CDR3 contains 16 residues. The V end lost 6 bases, the J end lost 3 bases, and 20 bases lay between the germline ends. The CDR3 reads CASSLTEVRADYGYTF. DNA for the CDR3: TGTGCCAGCAGCCTCACAGAGGTGCGAGCCGACTATGGCTACACCTTC.

The gene calls are TRBV30 and TRBJ2-5; the D is unclear. The CDR3 covers 13 residues. V gave up 4 bases and J gave up 3 bases, with 12 bases separating them. Germline V CDR1 and CDR2: GTSNPN, SVGIG (reference sequence). In DNA, the CDR3 is TGTGCCTGGAATCACAGACTCAAAGAGACCCAGTACTTC. The encoded protein is CAWNHRLKETQYF.

The rearrangement joins TRBV7-9 to TRBJ2-7, with D perhaps assigned TRBD1 or TRBD2 (5 bases each). The germline V gene has CDR1 SEHNR and CDR2 FQNEAQ (reference sequence). The CDR3 spans 14 residues. Trimming removed 4 bases from V and 4 bases from J, with 14 bases in between. Here the CDR3 reads CASSSRDLGYEQYF. The CDR3 DNA follows: TGTGCCAGCAGCTCCCGGGACCTCGGGTACGAGCAGTACTTC.